Following are 21 T cell receptor beta chains from one sample sequenced in a study of T cells after yellow fever vaccination. TCRdb re-analysed the 5' RACE reads in MiXCR, keeping a single row per CDR3 protein. The repertoire consists of over 150,000 distinct CDR3 sequences, with roughly 6.2% occurring once and the leading ten covering less than 3.5%. The sample in question was CD4+ T cells sorted from PBMCs, obtained on the day of the first yellow fever vaccination. The receptors stem from a man between 18 and 35 years old who received the YFV17D yellow fever vaccine.

This clonotype has ten or more counts. The V gene is TRBV29-1, the J gene TRBJ2-5; a weak D match, TRBD2 (6 bases). Trimming took 5 bases from V and 4 from J, leaving 11 bases between them. CDR3 length: 12 amino acids. Germline CDR1 is SQVTM and CDR2 is ANQGSEA. CDR3 protein: CSVRREVETQYF. The CDR3 DNA is TGCAGCGTTCGCAGGGAGGTAGAGACCCAGTACTTC.

This clonotype was picked up many times. The V call is TRBV6-5, the J call TRBJ1-2; D not resolved. This CDR3 spans 14 amino acids. Trimming shortened V by 0 bases and J by 3 bases, and 8 bases separated the two germline ends. Germline V gene sequence: CDR1 MNHEY, CDR2 SVGAGI. In nucleotides, the CDR3 is TGTGCCAGCAGTTACTCGAGTGACTACTATGGCTACACCTTC. It yields the protein CASSYSSDYYGYTF.

This clonotype has a count of ten or more. CDR3 residues: CASSYPTGKRTQYF. Written as DNA, the CDR3 is TGTGCCAGCAGCTACCCGACCGGGAAGCGTACCCAGTACTTC. The V call is TRBV7-2, the J call TRBJ2-5; D perhaps matches TRBD2 (5 bases). The CDR3 sequence is 14 residues long. Trimming removed 4 bases from V and 8 bases from J, with 17 bases in between. Germline lookup yields CDR1 SGHTA and CDR2 FQGNSA.

This clonotype was seen more than once but under ten times. The gene calls are TRBV6-1 and TRBJ2-7; 10 bases map to TRBD2. The CDR3 runs 14 residues. Germline CDR1 and CDR2: MNHNS and SASEGT. CDR3 sequence (DNA): TGTGCTGTCCGAGCGGGGGGGCTCTCCCACGAGCAGTACGTC. Translating gives CAVRAGGLSHEQYV.

There are many counts of this clonotype. This chain uses TRBV12-3 or TRBV12-4 with TRBJ2-3; no clear D. V was pared by 6 bases and J by 0 bases, with 13 bases between. The CDR3 covers 15 residues. CDR3 nucleotides: TGTGCCAGCAGACACCATCCAGGTAGCACAGATACGCAGTATTTT. Its translation: CASRHHPGSTDTQYF.

This clonotype was observed a handful of times. CDR3 nucleotides: TGTGCCAGCAGCTCCCAGGTAGCCAAAAACATTCAGTACTTC. Protein product: CASSSQVAKNIQYF. The chain links TRBV7-2 to TRBJ2-4; D is ambiguous. Trimming removed 4 bases at V and 0 bases at J, with 7 bases between. This CDR3 is 14 amino acids long. Germline CDR1 SGHTA, CDR2 FQGNSA.

Points on this clonotype: A much more abundant neighbour one base away suggests this may be a read error. The chain uses TRBV7-3 and TRBJ2-2; D perhaps matches TRBD1 (6 bases). From germline, CDR1 is SGHTA and CDR2 FQGTGA. The CDR3 length is 14 residues. CDR3 protein: CASSLSRDTGDLFF. The CDR3 DNA sequence: TGTGCCAGCAGCTTAAGCCGGGACACCGGGGATCTGTTTTTT.

This clonotype was observed many times. V usage is TRBV5-1 and J usage is TRBJ1-1; D call uncertain. This CDR3 comprises 13 residues. The V gene lost 4 bases and the J gene lost 4 bases, with 11 bases spanning the gap. The germline CDR1 and CDR2 sequences are SGHRS and YFSETQ. This CDR3 is CASSREGSTEAFF. As DNA, the CDR3 is TGCGCCAGCAGCCGGGAAGGGAGCACTGAAGCTTTCTTT.

The table lists this clonotype with a few counts. V and J are TRBV5-5 and TRBJ2-7, with D possibly TRBD1 on 6 matching bases. Germline loops: CDR1 SGHKS, CDR2 YYEKEE (reference sequence). V was cut by 2 bases and J by 4 bases, with 13 bases left in between. The CDR3 sequence is 14 residues long. The CDR3 loop is CASSLRQELYEQYF. The CDR3, as DNA: TGTGCCAGCAGCTTAAGACAGGAATTGTACGAGCAGTACTTC. Filled out from reference TRBV5-5 and TRBJ2-7, the complete variable domain reads DAGVTQSPTHLIKTRGQQVTLRCSPISGHKSVSWYQQVLGQGPQFIFQYYEKEERGRGNFPDRFSARQFPNYSSELNVNALLLGDSALYLCASSLRQELYEQYFGPGTRLTVT.

This clonotype came up a few times. The rearrangement links TRBV6-5 to TRBJ1-1; D might be TRBD1 (6 bases). The CDR3 contains 15 residues. Trimming cost V 6 bases and J 3 bases, with 17 bases left between them. Germline assignment: CDR1 MNHEY and CDR2 SVGAGI. The CDR3 nucleotides read TGTGCCAGCAGACGACTGGGGGGCTGGGACACTGAAGCTTTCTTT. Translating it yields CASRRLGGWDTEAFF.

This clonotype was observed many times. V gene TRBV7-8 combines with J gene TRBJ2-3; possible D gene TRBD2, 5 bases. Trimming removed 5 bases from V and 5 bases from J, with 11 bases in between. The CDR3 consists of 13 residues. Germline V gene sequence: CDR1 SGHVS, CDR2 FQNEAQ. CDR3 loop: CASSQDFQDTQYF. The CDR3 nucleotides read TGTGCCAGCAGCCAGGACTTCCAAGATACGCAGTATTTT.

V is TRBV10-1 and J is TRBJ2-5; D is undetermined. This CDR3 comprises 12 residues. V dropped 2 bases and J dropped 5 bases, with 6 bases sitting between them. Per the germline V gene, CDR1 is WNHNN and CDR2 is SYGVQD (reference sequence). CDR3 region: CASSETLETQYF. Here the CDR3 DNA reads TGCGCCAGCAGTGAGACCTTGGAGACCCAGTACTTC.

This clonotype has more than one count but fewer than ten. This chain links TRBV6-5 with TRBJ1-1; D is unclear. The CDR3 is 14 amino acids. Germline CDR1 and CDR2: MNHEY and SVGAGI. The V end was cut by 0 bases, the J end by 0 bases, with 5 bases between. In DNA form, the CDR3 reads TGTGCCAGCAGTTACTCGACTCTGAACACTGAAGCTTTCTTT. Protein product: CASSYSTLNTEAFF.

This sequence joins TRBV5-1 and TRBJ2-3; 13 positions agree with TRBD2. The J segment lost 10 bases and the V segment lost 4 bases, leaving 21 bases of the junction unmatched. Germline CDR1 reads SGHRS; CDR2 reads YFSETQ. CDR3 length: 19 amino acids. CDR3 in DNA: TGCGCCAGCAGCCCGCGCCCCACTAGCGGGGGGGCACCGGGCTGGGCGCAGTATTTT. The encoded protein is CASSPRPTSGGAPGWAQYF.

In its sample, this clonotype was seen many times. The chain recombines TRBV18 with TRBJ2-7; 7 bases map to TRBD1. From germline, CDR1 is KGHSH and CDR2 LQKENI. J gave up 4 bases and V 3 bases, and 0 bases lay outside the gene matches. The CDR3 is made up of 12 amino acids. The CDR3 DNA follows: TGTGCCAGCTCACCGACAGGGTACGAGCAGTACTTC. Amino acid sequence: CASSPTGYEQYF.

CDR3 sequence (DNA): TGTGCCAGCAGTTACTCGCCGACAGTGAATGAAAAACTGTTTTTT. It translates to CASSYSPTVNEKLFF. V is TRBV6-2 or TRBV6-3 and J is TRBJ1-4; possible D gene TRBD1, 5 bases. Per germline, CDR1 MNHEY and CDR2 SVGEGT. Deletions cut 0 bases from V and 5 bases from J, with 10 bases between. The CDR3 totals 15 residues.

This clonotype was picked up many times. The chain links TRBV10-2 to TRBJ1-4, with D possibly matching TRBD1 (5 bases). Germline V gives CDR1 WSHSY, CDR2 SAAADI. The V end lost 4 bases, the J end lost 7 bases, and 10 bases lay between the germline ends. The CDR3 covers 13 residues. CDR3 in DNA: TGCGCCAGCAGTGTAGACAGCCGTGAAAAACTGTTTTTT. This codes for CASSVDSREKLFF.

This clonotype was found a few times. The chain links TRBV9 to TRBJ1-6; 8 bases map to TRBD1. There are 15 residues in the CDR3. Germline V CDR1 and CDR2: SGDLS, YYNGEE. V dropped 4 bases and J dropped 7; count of bases not matched to a gene: 7. Here the CDR3 reads CASSISGGVNSPLHF. CDR3 bases: TGTGCCAGCAGCATATCAGGGGGCGTGAATTCACCCCTCCACTTT.

The chain employs TRBV5-1 and TRBJ2-3; D gene ambiguous. The CDR3 length is 12 residues. Trimming took 5 bases from V and 6 from J, leaving 10 bases between them. Germline values: CDR1 SGHRS, CDR2 YFSETQ. CDR3 amino acids: CASRADADTQYF. The CDR3 DNA sequence: TGCGCCAGCAGGGCTGATGCGGATACGCAGTATTTT.

This clonotype turned up a few times. CDR3 in DNA: TGTGCCACCAGTGATGCACAGGGGTCACCTAGCACAGATACGCAGTATTTT. It codes for CATSDAQGSPSTDTQYF. V is TRBV24-1 and J is TRBJ2-3, with 7 bases that match TRBD1. Germline-derived CDR1 and CDR2 are KGHDR and SFDVKD. This CDR3 spans 17 amino acids. The V segment lost 3 bases and the J segment 0 bases; nucleotides outside the gene matches: 8.

At least ten counts were recorded for this clonotype. The J gene is TRBJ1-2, the V gene TRBV7-2; 11 bases align to TRBD1. Trimming cost V 1 base and J 8 bases; bases outside gene matches: 6. CDR1 and CDR2 (germline): SGHTA, FQGNSA. The CDR3 extends over 15 amino acids. The CDR3 loop reads CASSLGGDRGSGYTF. CDR3 nucleotide sequence: TGTGCCAGCAGCTTAGGTGGGGACAGGGGGTCCGGCTACACCTTC. Looking up the rest from reference TRBV7-2 and TRBJ1-2 gives the full variable domain: GAGVSQSPSNKVTEKGKDVELRCDPISGHTALYWYRQSLGQGLEFLIYFQGNSAPDKSGLPSDRFSAERTGGSVSTLTIQRTQQEDSAVYLCASSLGGDRGSGYTFGSGTRLTVV.